This T cell receptor (beta chain) is from a study of CD8 T cell repertoires and HIV-1 epitope variants. CDR3 size: 15 residues. Germline CDR1 reads SGHNT; CDR2 reads YYREEE (reference sequence). Trimming cost V 0 bases and J 2 bases, with 12 bases left between them. The assay was immunoSEQ multiplex PCR, and TCRdb's table has in-frame clones only and misses some. In the table there are approximately 90,000 clones, roughly four fifths of which are singletons. The chain joins TRBV5-4 to TRBJ2-7; unclear D gene. The sequence came from a male donor with HIV. The sample taken for sequencing was uncultured baseline CD8+ T cells from peripheral blood mononuclear cells (PBMCs). CDR3 nucleotides: TGTGCCAGCAGCTTGGCGAAGGCCTCCGCCTACGAGCAGTACTTC. Its protein product is CASSLAKASAYEQYF.